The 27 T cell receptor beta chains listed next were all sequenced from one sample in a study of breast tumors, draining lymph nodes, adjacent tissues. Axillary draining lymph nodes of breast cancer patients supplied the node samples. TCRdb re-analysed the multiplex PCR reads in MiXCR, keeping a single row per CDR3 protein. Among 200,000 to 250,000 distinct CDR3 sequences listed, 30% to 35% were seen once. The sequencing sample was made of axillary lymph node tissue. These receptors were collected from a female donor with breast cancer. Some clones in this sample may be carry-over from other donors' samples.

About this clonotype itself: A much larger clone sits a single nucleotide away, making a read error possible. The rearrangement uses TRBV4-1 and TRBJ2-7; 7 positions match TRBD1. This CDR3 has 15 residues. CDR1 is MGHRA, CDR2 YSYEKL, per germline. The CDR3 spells CASGQDRTGNYEQYF. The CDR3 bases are TGCGCCAGCGGCCAAGATAGGACAGGAAACTACGAGCAGTACTTC.

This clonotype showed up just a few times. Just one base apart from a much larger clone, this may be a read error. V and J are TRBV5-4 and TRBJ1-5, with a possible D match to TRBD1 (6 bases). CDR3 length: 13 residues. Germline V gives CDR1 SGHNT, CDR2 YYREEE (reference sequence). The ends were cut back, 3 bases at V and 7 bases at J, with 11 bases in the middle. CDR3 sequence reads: CASSSGQSQPQHF. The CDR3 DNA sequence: TGTGCCAGCAGCTCGGGACAATCCCAGCCCCAGCATTTT. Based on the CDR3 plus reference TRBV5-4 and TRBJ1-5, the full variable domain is ETGVTQSPTHLIKTRGQQVTLRCSSQSGHNTVSWYQQALGQGPQFIFQYYREEENGRGNFPPRFSGLQFPNYSSELNVNALELDDSALYLCASSSGQSQPQHFGDGTRLSIL.

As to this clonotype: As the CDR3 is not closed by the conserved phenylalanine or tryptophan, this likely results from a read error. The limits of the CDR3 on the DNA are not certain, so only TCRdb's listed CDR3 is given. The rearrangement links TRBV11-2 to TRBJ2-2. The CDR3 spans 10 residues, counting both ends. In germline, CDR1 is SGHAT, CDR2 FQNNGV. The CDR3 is CASSPRGQFS.

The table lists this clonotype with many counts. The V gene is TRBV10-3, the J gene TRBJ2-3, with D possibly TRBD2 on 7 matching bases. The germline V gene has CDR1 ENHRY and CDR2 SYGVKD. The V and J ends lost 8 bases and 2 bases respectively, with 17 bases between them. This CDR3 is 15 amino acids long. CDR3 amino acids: CAIGGGALPTDTQYF. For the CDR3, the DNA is TGTGCCATCGGAGGGGGGGCCCTACCCACAGATACGCAGTATTTT.

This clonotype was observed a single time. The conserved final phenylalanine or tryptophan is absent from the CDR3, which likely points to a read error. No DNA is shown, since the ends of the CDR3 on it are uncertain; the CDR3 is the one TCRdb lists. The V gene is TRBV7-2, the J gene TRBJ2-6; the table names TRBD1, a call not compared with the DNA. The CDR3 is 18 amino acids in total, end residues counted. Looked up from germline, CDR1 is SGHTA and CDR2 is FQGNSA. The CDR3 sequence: CASSWTGGVELWGQRPDS.

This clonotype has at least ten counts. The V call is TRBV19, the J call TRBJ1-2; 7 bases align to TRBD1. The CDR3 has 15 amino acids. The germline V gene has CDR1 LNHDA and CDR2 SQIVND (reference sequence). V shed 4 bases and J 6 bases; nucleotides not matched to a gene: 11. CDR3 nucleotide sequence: TGTGCCAGTAGTAAAACAGGGGCAACTTGGGATGGCTACACCTTC. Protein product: CASSKTGATWDGYTF.

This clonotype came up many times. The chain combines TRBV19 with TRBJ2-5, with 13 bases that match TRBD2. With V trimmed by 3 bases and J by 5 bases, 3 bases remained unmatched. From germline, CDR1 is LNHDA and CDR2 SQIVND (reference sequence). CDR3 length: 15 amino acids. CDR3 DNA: TGTGCCAGTAGTATCGGACTAGCGGGAGATGAGACCCAGTACTTC. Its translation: CASSIGLAGDETQYF. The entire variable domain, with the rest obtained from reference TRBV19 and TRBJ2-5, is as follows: DGGITQSPKYLFRKEGQNVTLSCEQNLNHDAMYWYRQDPGQGLRLIYYSQIVNDFQKGDIAEGYSVSREKKESFPLTVTSAQKNPTAFYLCASSIGLAGDETQYFGPGTRLLVL.

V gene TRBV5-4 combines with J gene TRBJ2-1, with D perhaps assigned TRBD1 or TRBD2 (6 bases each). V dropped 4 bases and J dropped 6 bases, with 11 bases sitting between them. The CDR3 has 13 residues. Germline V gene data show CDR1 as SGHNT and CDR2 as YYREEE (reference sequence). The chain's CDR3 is CASSRGAGNEQFF. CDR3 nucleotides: TGTGCCAGCAGCAGGGGGGCGGGCAATGAGCAGTTCTTC.

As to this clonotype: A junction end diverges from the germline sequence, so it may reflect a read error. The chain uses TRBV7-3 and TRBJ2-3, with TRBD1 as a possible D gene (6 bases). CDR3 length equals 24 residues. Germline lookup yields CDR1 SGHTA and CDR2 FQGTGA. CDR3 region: CASSQDIPGHKVTRRPPPADTQYF. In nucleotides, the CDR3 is TGCGCCAGCAGCCAAGATATCCCGGGACACAAGGTGACCCGCCGCCCGCCTCCCGCAGATACGCAGTATTTT. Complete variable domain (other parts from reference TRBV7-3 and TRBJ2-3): GAGVSQTPSNKVTEKGKYVELRCDPISGHTALYWYRQSLGQGPEFLIYFQGTGAADDSGLPNDRFFAVRPEGSVSTLKIQRTERGDSAVYLCASSQDIPGHKVTRRPPPADTQYFGPGTRLTVL.

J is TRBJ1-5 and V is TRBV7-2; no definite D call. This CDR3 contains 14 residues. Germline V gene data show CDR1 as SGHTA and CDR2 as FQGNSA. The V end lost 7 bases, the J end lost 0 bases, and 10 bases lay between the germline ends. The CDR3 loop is CASTSGLSNQPQHF. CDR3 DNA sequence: TGTGCCAGCACCTCAGGCCTTAGCAATCAGCCCCAGCATTTT.

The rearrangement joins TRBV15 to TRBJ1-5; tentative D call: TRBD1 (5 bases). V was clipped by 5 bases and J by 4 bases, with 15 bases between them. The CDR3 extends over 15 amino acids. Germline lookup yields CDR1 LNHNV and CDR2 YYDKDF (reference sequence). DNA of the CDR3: TGTGCCACCAGCGATCGACCAGGGAGGAATCAGCCCCAGCATTTT. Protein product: CATSDRPGRNQPQHF.

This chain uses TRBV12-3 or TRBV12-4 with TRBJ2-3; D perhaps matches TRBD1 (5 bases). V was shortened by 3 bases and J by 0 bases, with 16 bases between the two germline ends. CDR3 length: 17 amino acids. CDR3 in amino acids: CASSFWVNRLSTDTQYF. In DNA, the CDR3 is TGTGCCAGCAGTTTCTGGGTTAACAGGTTGAGCACAGATACGCAGTATTTT.

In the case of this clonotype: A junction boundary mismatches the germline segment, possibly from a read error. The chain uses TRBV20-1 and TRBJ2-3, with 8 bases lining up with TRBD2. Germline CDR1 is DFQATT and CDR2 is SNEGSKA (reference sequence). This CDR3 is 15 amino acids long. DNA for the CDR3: TGCAGCGCTACCCACGGGGGGGGAAGCACAGATACGCAGTATTTT. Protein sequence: CSATHGGGSTDTQYF.

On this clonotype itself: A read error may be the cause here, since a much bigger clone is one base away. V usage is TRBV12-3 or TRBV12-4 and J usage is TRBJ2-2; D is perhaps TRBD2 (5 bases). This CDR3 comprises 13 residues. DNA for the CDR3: TGTGCCAGCAGCTATAGAAGGACCGGGGAGCTGCTTTTT. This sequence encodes CASSYRRTGELLF.

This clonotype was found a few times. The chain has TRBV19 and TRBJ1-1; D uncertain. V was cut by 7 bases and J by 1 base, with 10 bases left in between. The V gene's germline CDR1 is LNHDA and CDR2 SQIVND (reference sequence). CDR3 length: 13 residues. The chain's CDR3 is CASTPRANTEAFF. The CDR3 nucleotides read TGTGCCAGTACCCCTCGGGCGAACACTGAAGCTTTCTTT.

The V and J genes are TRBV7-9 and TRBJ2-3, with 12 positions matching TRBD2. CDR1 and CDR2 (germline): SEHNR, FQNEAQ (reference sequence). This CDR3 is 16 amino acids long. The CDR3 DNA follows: TGTGCTAGAGACCCTAGCGGGAGGGCTTTGTCAGATACGCAGTATTTT. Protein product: CARDPSGRALSDTQYF.

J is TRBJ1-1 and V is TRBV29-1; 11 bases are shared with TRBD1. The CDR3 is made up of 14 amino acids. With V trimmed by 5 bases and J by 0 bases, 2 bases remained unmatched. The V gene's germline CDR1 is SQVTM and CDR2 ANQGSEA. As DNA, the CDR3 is TGCAGCGTTCGGGACAGGGGGATGAACACTGAAGCTTTCTTT. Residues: CSVRDRGMNTEAFF.

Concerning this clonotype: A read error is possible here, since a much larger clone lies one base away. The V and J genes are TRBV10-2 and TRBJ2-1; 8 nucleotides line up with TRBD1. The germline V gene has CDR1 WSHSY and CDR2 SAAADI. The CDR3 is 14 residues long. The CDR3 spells CASSQGAVYNGQFF. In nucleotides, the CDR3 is TGCGCCAGCAGTCAGGGGGCAGTATACAATGGGCAGTTCTTC.

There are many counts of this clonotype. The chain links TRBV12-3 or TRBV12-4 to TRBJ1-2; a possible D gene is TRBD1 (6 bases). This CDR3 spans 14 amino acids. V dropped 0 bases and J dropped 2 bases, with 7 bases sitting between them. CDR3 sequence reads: CASSLATGNYGYTF. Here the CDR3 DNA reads TGTGCCAGCAGTTTAGCAACAGGGAACTATGGCTACACCTTC.

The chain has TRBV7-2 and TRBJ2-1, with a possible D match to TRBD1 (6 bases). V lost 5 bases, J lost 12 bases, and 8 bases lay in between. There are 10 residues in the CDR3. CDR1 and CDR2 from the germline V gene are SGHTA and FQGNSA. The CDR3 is CASSMTGQFF. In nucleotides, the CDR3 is TGTGCCAGCAGCATGACAGGGCAGTTCTTC.

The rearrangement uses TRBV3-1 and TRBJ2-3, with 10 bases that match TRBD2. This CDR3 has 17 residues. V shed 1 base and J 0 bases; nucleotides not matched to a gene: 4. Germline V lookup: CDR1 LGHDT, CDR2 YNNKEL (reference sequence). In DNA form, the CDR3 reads TGTGCCAGCAGCCAAGTAGCGGGGGGCCGTAGCACAGATACGCAGTATTTT. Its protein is CASSQVAGGRSTDTQYF.

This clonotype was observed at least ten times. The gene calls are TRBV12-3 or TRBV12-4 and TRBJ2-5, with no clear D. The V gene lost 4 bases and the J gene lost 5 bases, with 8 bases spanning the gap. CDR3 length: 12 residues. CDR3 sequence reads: CASSSPTETQYF. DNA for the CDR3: TGTGCCAGCAGTTCCCCCACGGAGACCCAGTACTTC.

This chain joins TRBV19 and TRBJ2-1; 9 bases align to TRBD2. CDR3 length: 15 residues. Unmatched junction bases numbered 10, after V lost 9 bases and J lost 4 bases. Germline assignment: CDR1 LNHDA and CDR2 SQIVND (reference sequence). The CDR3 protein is CASVAGTSTYNEQFF. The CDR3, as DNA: TGTGCCAGCGTGGCGGGGACTAGCACATACAATGAGCAGTTCTTC.

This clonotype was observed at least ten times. CDR3 sequence reads: CAISESGSEKLFF. The CDR3 DNA sequence: TGTGCCATCAGTGAGTCGGGGAGTGAAAAACTGTTTTTT. The chain recombines TRBV10-3 with TRBJ1-4, with no clear D. CDR3 length equals 13 residues. The V and J ends lost 0 bases and 7 bases respectively, with 6 bases between them. Germline V CDR1 and CDR2: ENHRY, SYGVKD.

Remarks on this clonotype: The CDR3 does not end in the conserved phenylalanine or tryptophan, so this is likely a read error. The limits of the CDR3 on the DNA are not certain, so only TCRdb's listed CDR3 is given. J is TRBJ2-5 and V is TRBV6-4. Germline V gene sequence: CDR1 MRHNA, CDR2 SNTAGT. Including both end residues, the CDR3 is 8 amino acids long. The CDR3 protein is CASSDSSL.

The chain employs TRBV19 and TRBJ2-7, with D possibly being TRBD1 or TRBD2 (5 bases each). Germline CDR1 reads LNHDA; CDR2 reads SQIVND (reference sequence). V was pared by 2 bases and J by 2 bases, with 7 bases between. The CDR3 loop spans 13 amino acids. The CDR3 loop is CASSIRGPYEQYV. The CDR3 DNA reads TGTGCCAGTAGTATACGGGGCCCCTACGAGCAGTACGTC.

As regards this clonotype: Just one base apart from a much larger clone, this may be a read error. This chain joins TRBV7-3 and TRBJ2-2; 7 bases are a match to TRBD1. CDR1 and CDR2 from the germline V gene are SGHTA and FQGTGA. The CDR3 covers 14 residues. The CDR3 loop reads CASSSLTGTGELLF. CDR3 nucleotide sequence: TGTGCCAGCAGCTCTCTGACAGGGACCGGGGAGCTGCTTTTT.